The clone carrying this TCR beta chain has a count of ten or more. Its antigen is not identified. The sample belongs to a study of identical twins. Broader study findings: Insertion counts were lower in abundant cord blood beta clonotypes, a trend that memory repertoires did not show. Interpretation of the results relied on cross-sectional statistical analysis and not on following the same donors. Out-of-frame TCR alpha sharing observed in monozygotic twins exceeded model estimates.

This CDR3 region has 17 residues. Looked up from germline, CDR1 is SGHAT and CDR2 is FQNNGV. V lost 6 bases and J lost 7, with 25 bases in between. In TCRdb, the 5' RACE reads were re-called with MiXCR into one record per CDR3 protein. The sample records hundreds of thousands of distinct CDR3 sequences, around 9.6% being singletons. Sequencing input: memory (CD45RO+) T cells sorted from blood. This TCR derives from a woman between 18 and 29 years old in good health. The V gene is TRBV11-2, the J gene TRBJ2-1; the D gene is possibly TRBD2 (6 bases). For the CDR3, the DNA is TGTGCCAGCAGGCGACGGGACTTGTCCCTTATTGGGAATGAGCAGTTCTTC. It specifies CASRRRDLSLIGNEQFF.